This record concerns one T cell receptor beta chain sequence. The data were obtained in a study of blood T cell repertoires in COVID-19. About the study: PBMCs, B-cell-depleted T cells, or T cells provided the cDNA or gDNA that made up the material.

V dropped 10 bases and J dropped 2; count of bases not matched to a gene: 4. This CDR3 region has 13 residues. Germline V lookup: CDR1 SNHLY, CDR2 FYNNEI. Produced via immunoSEQ multiplex PCR; TCRdb's table is partial and in-frame only. The table includes 45,000 to 65,000 clones, about 85% detected once. The sequence was collected from a woman of 80 years or more with acute or convalescent COVID-19. The rearrangement links TRBV2 to TRBJ2-2; the match to TRBD1 covers 7 bases. Sample: peripheral blood. CDR3 sequence reads: CANRQGNTGELFF. The CDR3 DNA reads TGTGCCAACCGACAGGGCAACACCGGGGAGCTGTTTTTT.